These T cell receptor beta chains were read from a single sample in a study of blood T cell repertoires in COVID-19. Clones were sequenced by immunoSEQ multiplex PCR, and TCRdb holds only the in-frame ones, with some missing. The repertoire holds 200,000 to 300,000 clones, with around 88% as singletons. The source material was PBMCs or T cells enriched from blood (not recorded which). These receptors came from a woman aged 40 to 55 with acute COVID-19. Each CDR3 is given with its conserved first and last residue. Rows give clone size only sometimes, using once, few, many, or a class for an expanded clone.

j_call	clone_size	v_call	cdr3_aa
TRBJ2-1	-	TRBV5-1	CASSLEPRAGVSYNEQFF
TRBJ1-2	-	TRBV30	CAWIQGSGYTF
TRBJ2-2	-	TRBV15	CATSRRLAGAGGELFF
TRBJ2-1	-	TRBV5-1	CASRLAGHNNEQFF
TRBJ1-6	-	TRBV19	CASSLLASSYNSPLHF
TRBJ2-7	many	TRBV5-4	CASSLDGGRNEQYF
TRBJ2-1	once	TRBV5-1	CASSDGQGREQFF
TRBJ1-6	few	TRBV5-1	CASSRGQGRSDSPLHF
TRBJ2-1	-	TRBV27	CASSLSTKIRDYNINEQFF
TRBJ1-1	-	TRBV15	CATSRGQGGTEAFF
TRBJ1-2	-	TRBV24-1	CATSGRDTPDGYTF